These 21 T cell receptor beta chains share one sample of origin, sequenced in a study of cytomegalovirus exposure and HLA in healthy donors. The study ran its PCR with 60 Vbeta and 13 Jbeta primers. Profiling relied on immunoSEQ multiplex PCR, and the TCRdb table lists in-frame clones only, not all of them. This table holds roughly 250,000 clones, roughly 81% found once. The sample comprised PBMCs. Receptor source: a woman between 40 and 50 years old in good health and CMV-seropositive.

The chain employs TRBV5-4 and TRBJ2-5, with a weak D call TRBD1 (6 bases). CDR3 size: 14 residues. Per the germline V gene, CDR1 is SGHNT and CDR2 is YYREEE (reference sequence). V was cut by 1 base and J by 7 bases, with 14 bases left in between. The CDR3 DNA is TGTGCCAGCAGCTTGTTGGGGGCGCAGGGGACCCAGTACTTC. Translation gives CASSLLGAQGTQYF. Complete variable domain (other parts from reference TRBV5-4 and TRBJ2-5): ETGVTQSPTHLIKTRGQQVTLRCSSQSGHNTVSWYQQALGQGPQFIFQYYREEENGRGNFPPRFSGLQFPNYSSELNVNALELDDSALYLCASSLLGAQGTQYFGPGTRLLVL.

The CDR3 region is CATSRGGGEGSQPQHF. The CDR3 DNA sequence: TGTGCCACCAGCAGAGGGGGAGGGGAGGGGAGTCAGCCCCAGCATTTT. The J gene is TRBJ1-5, the V gene TRBV15, with a weak D call TRBD1 (5 bases). This CDR3 contains 16 residues. Germline values: CDR1 LNHNV, CDR2 YYDKDF (reference sequence). The V end lost 1 base, the J end lost 6 bases, and 16 bases lay between the germline ends.

This clone was recorded only once. The CDR3 DNA reads TGCAGCGTAGGACAGGTAGACTATGGCTACACCTTC. Residues: CSVGQVDYGYTF. The chain has TRBV29-1 and TRBJ1-2; 7 nucleotides line up with TRBD1. This CDR3 has 12 amino acids. The V gene end was trimmed by 6 bases and the J gene end by 3 bases; junction bases not matched to a gene: 4. The germline gives CDR1 SQVTM, CDR2 ANQGSEA.

The V and J genes are TRBV15 and TRBJ1-5; tentatively, D is TRBD1 (5 bases). Per the germline V gene, CDR1 is LNHNV and CDR2 is YYDKDF (reference sequence). V was pared by 5 bases and J by 5 bases, with 10 bases between. The CDR3 is 13 amino acids. In nucleotides, the CDR3 is TGTGCCACCAGCGGGGGACTAGATCAGCCCCAGCATTTT. Translating gives CATSGGLDQPQHF.

Note on this clone: One end of the junction fails to match germline, which may point to a read error. The rearrangement links TRBV7-9 to TRBJ2-1; TRBD2 aligns across 13 bases. Germline V gene data show CDR1 as SEHNR and CDR2 as FQNEAQ (reference sequence). The CDR3 is made up of 19 amino acids. The CDR3 DNA reads TGTTCCAGCAGCGTGGTTACAGGCTGGGGGACTAGCGGGGACAATGAGCAGTTCTTC. It yields the protein CSSSVVTGWGTSGDNEQFF.

The rearrangement uses TRBV2 and TRBJ1-6; unclear D gene. Trimming cost V 5 bases and J 4 bases, with 6 bases left between them. Germline assignment: CDR1 SNHLY and CDR2 FYNNEI. The CDR3 is 13 residues long. CDR3 protein: CASSTDYNSPLHF. The CDR3 region has the DNA TGTGCCAGCAGTACAGATTATAATTCACCCCTCCACTTT.

The chain combines TRBV19 with TRBJ2-6; TRBD2 agrees at 11 bases. This CDR3 is built from 18 residues. Germline V lookup: CDR1 LNHDA, CDR2 SQIVND (reference sequence). V shed 9 bases, J shed 3 bases, and the junction held 13 bases outside the gene matches. The CDR3 sequence is CASQQVAGGPLGANVLTF. The CDR3 bases are TGTGCCAGCCAACAGGTAGCGGGAGGGCCGCTTGGGGCCAACGTCCTGACTTTC.

V usage is TRBV4-1 and J usage is TRBJ2-7; D remains unclear. Trimming shortened V by 1 base and J by 4 bases, and 5 bases separated the two germline ends. The CDR3 consists of 12 residues. From germline, CDR1 is MGHRA and CDR2 YSYEKL. Here the CDR3 reads CASSQGRYEQYF. The CDR3 nucleotides read TGCGCCAGCAGCCAAGGCAGGTACGAGCAGTACTTC.

The genes are TRBV10-3 and TRBJ2-1; 9 bases agree with TRBD1. Germline V gene lookup returns CDR1 ENHRY and CDR2 SYGVKD. The ends lost 10 bases at V and 10 bases at J; junction bases unmatched: 17. The CDR3 runs 15 residues. This chain's CDR3 is CASAIQGATSMEQFF. The CDR3, as DNA: TGTGCCAGCGCCATACAGGGGGCTACTAGTATGGAGCAGTTCTTC.

V is TRBV9 and J is TRBJ2-1, with 12 nucleotides matching TRBD2. V trimming: 4 bases; J trimming: 4 bases; junction bases outside the gene matches: 6. Germline V CDR1 and CDR2: SGDLS, YYNGEE. The length of the CDR3 is 16 residues. The CDR3 DNA sequence: TGTGCCAGCAGCTCAATAGGACTAGCGGGATACAATGAGCAGTTCTTC. Translated, it gives CASSSIGLAGYNEQFF.

This sequence joins TRBV19 and TRBJ1-5, with unresolved D. CDR3 length: 13 residues. V dropped 2 bases and J dropped 2 bases, with 4 bases sitting between them. The germline CDR1 and CDR2 sequences are LNHDA and SQIVND (reference sequence). CDR3 sequence (DNA): TGTGCCAGTAGTATAATAGGCAATCAGCCCCAGCATTTT. This encodes CASSIIGNQPQHF.

The CDR3 here is CASRRTGGETQYF. The CDR3 DNA sequence: TGTGCCAGCAGGAGAACAGGGGGGGAGACCCAGTACTTC. The rearrangement uses TRBV6-5 and TRBJ2-5; 8 nucleotides match TRBD1. From germline, CDR1 is MNHEY and CDR2 SVGAGI. This CDR3 is 13 amino acids long. The V gene end was trimmed by 6 bases and the J gene end by 5 bases; junction bases not matched to a gene: 5.

The CDR3 region is CASSTKGTSWVTDTQYF. The CDR3 region has the DNA TGTGCCAGCAGCACTAAAGGGACTAGCTGGGTCACAGATACGCAGTATTTT. The chain has TRBV9 and TRBJ2-3, with 9 nucleotides matching TRBD2. The CDR3 runs to 17 residues. V was clipped by 4 bases and J by 2 bases; unmatched bases: 11. Germline V lookup: CDR1 SGDLS, CDR2 YYNGEE.

The rearrangement links TRBV25-1 to TRBJ2-3, with D maybe TRBD2 (5 bases). Trimming took 5 bases from V and 3 from J, leaving 9 bases between them. This CDR3 comprises 13 residues. Germline loops: CDR1 MGHDK, CDR2 SYGVNS. The CDR3 coding sequence is TGTGCCAGCAGTTCTCCGGGAACAGATACGCAGTATTTT. This translates into CASSSPGTDTQYF.

This chain joins TRBV5-6 and TRBJ2-4; 7 bases are shared with TRBD2. CDR1 is SGHDT, CDR2 YYEEEE, per germline. CDR3 length equals 14 residues. The trim removed 3 bases at V and 8 bases at J, leaving 8 bases unmatched. CDR3 sequence: CASSWETSRDIQYF. CDR3 DNA: TGTGCCAGCAGCTGGGAGACTAGCAGAGACATTCAGTACTTC.

The rearrangement joins TRBV13 to TRBJ2-2, with TRBD2 identical over 11 bases. The CDR3 contains 16 residues. The ends lost 4 bases at V and 5 bases at J; junction bases unmatched: 6. CDR1 and CDR2 from the germline V gene are PRHDT and FYEKMQ (reference sequence). Here the CDR3 reads CASSSTSGRKTGELFF. Written as DNA, the CDR3 is TGTGCCAGCAGCTCTACTAGCGGGAGAAAGACCGGGGAGCTGTTTTTT.

The genes are TRBV2 and TRBJ2-2; D might be TRBD2 (5 bases). CDR1 and CDR2 (germline): SNHLY, FYNNEI. The CDR3 runs 15 residues. With 5 bases removed from V and 1 base from J, the gap between germline ends came to 11 bases. The CDR3 bases are TGTGCCAGCAGTACAACGAGCGGGAACACCGGGGAGCTGTTTTTT. Its protein is CASSTTSGNTGELFF.

V is TRBV2 and J is TRBJ1-5; 7 positions agree with TRBD1. From germline, CDR1 is SNHLY and CDR2 FYNNEI. This CDR3 is 13 amino acids long. Trimming at V came to 6 bases and at J to 9 bases, leaving 8 bases not matched to a gene. CDR3: CASSEQGLGPQHF. CDR3 nucleotides: TGTGCCAGCAGCGAACAGGGGTTGGGGCCCCAGCATTTT.

The chain carries TRBV11-3 and TRBJ2-7; D may be TRBD2 (6 bases). Trimming stripped 5 bases from V and 3 bases from J, with 8 bases between. The V gene's germline CDR1 is SGHNT and CDR2 YENEEA. The CDR3 loop spans 12 amino acids. The CDR3 loop is CASSMGGYEQYF. CDR3 nucleotides: TGTGCCAGCAGCATGGGGGGCTACGAGCAGTACTTC. The full variable domain, completed using reference TRBV11-3 and TRBJ2-7, is EAGVVQSPRYKIIEKKQPVAFWCNPISGHNTLYWYLQNLGQGPELLIRYENEEAVDDSQLPKDRFSAERLKGVDSTLKIQPAELGDSAVYLCASSMGGYEQYFGPGTRLTVT.

This clone was picked up one time. The rearrangement uses TRBV19 and TRBJ1-1, with D unclear. CDR1 LNHDA and CDR2 SQIVND come from the germline V gene (reference sequence). V lost 4 bases to trimming and J lost 0 bases, with 12 bases between them. This CDR3 is built from 15 residues. The CDR3 reads CASSTQRQVNTEAFF. The DNA of the CDR3 is TGTGCCAGTAGTACACAACGACAAGTGAACACTGAAGCTTTCTTT.

The gene calls are TRBV5-6 and TRBJ2-3, with 10 bases that match TRBD1. The length of the CDR3 is 15 residues. CDR1 SGHDT and CDR2 YYEEEE come from the germline V gene. V gave up 4 bases and J gave up 4 bases; unmatched junction bases: 6. CDR3 in amino acids: CASSTTGGEADTQYF. In nucleotides, the CDR3 is TGTGCCAGCAGCACGACAGGGGGCGAGGCAGATACGCAGTATTTT.